Listed below are T cell receptor beta chains from one sample, sequenced in a study of PD-1 blockade in mismatch repair-deficient tumors. The assay was immunoSEQ multiplex PCR, and TCRdb's table has in-frame clones only and misses some. The sample lists roughly 45,000 clones, around 77% seen once, with approximately 3.5% in the top ten. Source: PBMCs, taken before pembrolizumab treatment. These receptors were collected from an adult with mismatch repair-deficient cancer. Both conserved end residues are part of each CDR3. Each record gives: clone size, V gene, J gene, D gene, CDR3 protein, CDR3 DNA. A D gene is named only where the DNA matches it firmly. Where a row states a size, it is once, few, many or the class of an expanded clone; other rows omit it.

many	TRBV20-1	TRBJ2-3	NA	CSATLMDTQYF	TGCAGTGCGACGCTCATGGATACGCAGTATTTT
once	TRBV7-8	TRBJ2-5	NA	CASSSPVQGGETQYF	TGTGCCAGCAGCTCCCCCGTACAGGGCGGGGAGACCCAGTACTTC
NA	TRBV7-9	TRBJ2-3	TRBD2	CASSLSLAGAGDTQYF	TGTGCCAGCAGCTTAAGCCTAGCGGGAGCGGGAGATACGCAGTATTTT
NA	TRBV7-8	TRBJ2-2	TRBD2	CASRLTSAQSELFF	TGTGCCAGCAGGTTAACTAGCGCGCAATCGGAGCTGTTTTTT
NA	TRBV11-1	TRBJ2-1	NA	CASSSGGWNEQFF	TGTGCCAGCAGCAGTGGTGGATGGAATGAGCAGTTCTTC
NA	TRBV9	TRBJ1-1	NA	CASSPDLRHNTEAFF	TGTGCCAGCAGCCCAGACCTTCGGCATAACACTGAAGCTTTCTTT
NA	TRBV5-6	TRBJ2-3	NA	CASSLVPAASTDTQYF	TGTGCCAGCAGCTTGGTTCCGGCTGCTAGCACAGATACGCAGTATTTT
once	TRBV27	TRBJ2-7	TRBD2	CASSFNPSGIDEQYF	TGTGCCAGCAGTTTTAACCCTAGCGGGATCGACGAGCAGTACTTC
NA	TRBV7-8	TRBJ2-3	NA	CASSLAPSTSTDTQYF	TGTGCCAGCAGCCTAGCGCCCAGTACTAGCACAGATACGCAGTATTTT
NA	TRBV9	TRBJ2-1	NA	CASSGGYSDEQFF	TGTGCCAGCAGCGGGGGGTACTCGGATGAGCAGTTCTTC
NA	TRBV7-9	TRBJ2-5	NA	CAIPGPTSETQYF	TGTGCCATCCCGGGCCCAACATCAGAGACCCAGTACTTC
NA	TRBV6-4	TRBJ1-1	NA	CASSDRGSTEAFF	TGTGCCAGCAGTGACCGGGGGAGTACTGAAGCTTTCTTT
NA	TRBV6-5	TRBJ1-3	NA	CASSYSRRLSGNTIYF	TGTGCCAGCAGTTACTCCAGAAGACTCTCTGGAAACACCATATATTTT
NA	TRBV19	TRBJ1-4	TRBD1	CASSKGQYNEKLFF	TGTGCCAGTAGTAAGGGACAGTATAATGAAAAACTGTTTTTT
NA	TRBV7-3	TRBJ2-5	NA	CASSSNGGRLETQYF	TGTGCCAGCAGCAGTAATGGAGGGCGGCTGGAGACCCAGTACTTC
NA	TRBV5-1	TRBJ1-1	NA	CASTLAGQMNTEAFF	TGCGCCAGCACCCTCGCCGGACAGATGAACACTGAAGCTTTCTTT
NA	TRBV27	TRBJ2-2	TRBD2	CASSFSGGAGELFF	TGTGCCAGCAGTTTCTCTGGGGGGGCCGGGGAGCTGTTTTTT